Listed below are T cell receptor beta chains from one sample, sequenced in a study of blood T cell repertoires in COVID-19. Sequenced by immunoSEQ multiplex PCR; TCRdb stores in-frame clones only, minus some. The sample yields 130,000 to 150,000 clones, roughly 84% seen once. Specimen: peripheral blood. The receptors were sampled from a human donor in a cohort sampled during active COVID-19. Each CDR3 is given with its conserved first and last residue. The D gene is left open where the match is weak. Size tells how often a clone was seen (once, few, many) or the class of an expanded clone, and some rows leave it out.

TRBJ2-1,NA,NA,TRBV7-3,CASSSSAGWSNEQFF,TGTGCCAGCAGCTCCTCGGCCGGGTGGTCCAATGAGCAGTTCTTC
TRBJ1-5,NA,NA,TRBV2,CASRNQAGNQPQHF,TGTGCCAGCAGGAATCAGGCAGGCAATCAGCCCCAGCATTTT
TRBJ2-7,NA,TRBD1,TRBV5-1,CASSRQGREHYEQYF,TGCGCCAGCAGCCGACAGGGGCGGGAACACTACGAGCAGTACTTC
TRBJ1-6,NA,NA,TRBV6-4,CASSKDGVNSPLHF,TGTGCCAGCAGTAAGGACGGGGTAAATTCACCCCTCCACTTT
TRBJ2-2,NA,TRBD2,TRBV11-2,CASSFGGVITGELFF,TGTGCCAGCAGCTTCGGGGGGGTAATCACCGGGGAGCTGTTTTTT
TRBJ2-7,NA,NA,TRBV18,CASSPTGTASYEQYF,TGTGCCAGCTCACCAACGGGAACAGCCTCCTACGAGCAGTACTTC
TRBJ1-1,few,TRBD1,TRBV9,CASTRQGGTEAFF,TGTGCCAGCACTAGACAGGGGGGCACTGAAGCTTTCTTT
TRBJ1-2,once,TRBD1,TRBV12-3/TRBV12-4,CASSPTGYGYTF,TGTGCCAGCAGTCCGACAGGGTATGGCTACACCTTC
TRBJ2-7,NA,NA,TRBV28,CASRDYLEKTYEQYF,TGTGCCAGCAGGGACTACCTAGAAAAAACCTACGAGCAGTACTTC
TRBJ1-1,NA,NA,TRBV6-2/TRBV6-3,CASSYGTGSAGTEAFF,TGTGCCAGCAGTTACGGGACTGGGTCGGCAGGCACTGAAGCTTTCTTT
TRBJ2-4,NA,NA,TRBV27,CASSFLPKGENIQYF,TGTGCCAGCAGCTTTCTGCCGAAGGGGGAAAACATTCAGTACTTC
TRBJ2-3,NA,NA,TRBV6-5,CASRQLLTSTDTQYF,TGTGCCAGCAGGCAACTCCTGACTAGCACAGATACGCAGTATTTT
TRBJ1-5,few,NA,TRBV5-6,CASSLGQTRGPQHF,TGTGCCAGCAGCTTAGGACAGACTCGGGGGCCCCAGCATTTT
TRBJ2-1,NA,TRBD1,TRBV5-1,CASSPGQGRNEQFF,TGCGCCAGCAGCCCGGGACAGGGGAGGAATGAGCAGTTCTTC
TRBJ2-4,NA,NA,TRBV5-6,CASSLPGDKNIQYF,TGTGCCAGCAGCTTGCCCGGGGACAAAAACATTCAGTACTTC
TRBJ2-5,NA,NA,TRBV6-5,CASKVWRGQETQYF,TGTGCCAGCAAGGTCTGGCGCGGGCAAGAGACCCAGTACTTC
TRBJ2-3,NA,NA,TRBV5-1,CASSPPPSTDTQYF,TGCGCCAGCAGCCCCCCTCCTAGCACAGATACGCAGTATTTT
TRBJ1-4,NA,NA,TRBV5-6,CASSSFTVEKLFF,TGTGCCAGCAGCTCCTTCACAGTTGAAAAACTGTTTTTT
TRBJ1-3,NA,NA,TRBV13,CASSPNSGNTIYF,TGTGCCAGCAGCCCCAACAGTGGAAACACCATATATTTT
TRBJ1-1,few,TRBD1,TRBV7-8,CASSPRTGNTEAFF,TGTGCCAGCAGCCCGAGGACAGGGAACACTGAAGCTTTCTTT
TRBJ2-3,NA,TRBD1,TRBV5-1,CASGLTGLETDTQYF,TGCGCCAGCGGGTTGACAGGGTTGGAGACAGATACGCAGTATTTT
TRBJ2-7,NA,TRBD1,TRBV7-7,CASSQGQGFPYEQYF,TGTGCTAGCAGCCAGGGACAGGGGTTTCCCTACGAGCAGTACTTC
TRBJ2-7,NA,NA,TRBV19,CASRWGGAPTYEQYF,TGTGCCAGTAGGTGGGGGGGGGCCCCTACCTACGAGCAGTACTTC
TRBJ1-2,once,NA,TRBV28,CASSPGAHGYTF,TGTGCCAGCAGTCCAGGGGCCCATGGCTACACCTTC
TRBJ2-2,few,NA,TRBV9,CASSRWSGELFF,TGTGCCAGCAGTAGATGGAGCGGGGAGCTGTTTTTT
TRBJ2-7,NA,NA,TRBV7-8,CASSQDSYEQYF,TGTGCCAGCAGCCAGGACAGTTACGAGCAGTACTTC
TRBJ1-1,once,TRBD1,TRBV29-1,CSVELQGLATEAFF,TGCAGCGTTGAACTACAGGGGTTGGCCACTGAAGCTTTCTTT
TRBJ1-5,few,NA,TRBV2,CASTGSNQPQHF,TGTGCCAGCACAGGGAGCAATCAGCCCCAGCATTTT
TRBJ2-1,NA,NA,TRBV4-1,CASSQDRFGQFF,TGCGCCAGCAGCCAAGATCGGTTTGGGCAGTTCTTC
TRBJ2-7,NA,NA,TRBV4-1,CASSQGGAGPLYF,TGCGCCAGCAGCCAAGGAGGGGCGGGGCCGCTGTACTTC
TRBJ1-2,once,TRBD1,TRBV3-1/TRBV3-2,CASSRTGGSGYTF,TGTGCCAGCAGCCGGACAGGGGGCTCTGGCTACACCTTC
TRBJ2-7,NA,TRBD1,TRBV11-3,CASSVQQGPYEQYF,TGTGCCAGCAGCGTACAACAGGGGCCCTACGAGCAGTACTTC
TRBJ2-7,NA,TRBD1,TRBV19,CASQRGQGAAYEQYF,TGTGCCAGCCAACGAGGACAGGGGGCAGCCTACGAGCAGTACTTC
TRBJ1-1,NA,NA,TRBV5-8,CASSPEPNTEAFF,TGTGCCAGCAGCCCCGAGCCTAACACTGAAGCTTTCTTT